This entry lists 22 T cell receptor beta chains sequenced from one sample in a study of T cells in Graves' hyperthyroidism and ophthalmopathy. Amplified regions were TCR beta CDR3 sequences from RNA transcripts. A first-round RT-PCR of the TCR CDR3 used the HTBI primer set. TCRdb reprocessed the multiplex PCR reads with MiXCR, giving one entry per CDR3 protein. The table has under 300,000 distinct CDR3 sequences, approximately 16% seen once. The sample taken for sequencing was blood. The source of these receptors is a woman aged 50 to 60 with Graves' hyperthyroidism that later progressed to Graves' ophthalmopathy.

This clonotype was counted many times. The CDR3 loop reads CASRRDRGRGGELFF. DNA for the CDR3: TGTGCCAGCAGACGCGACAGGGGAAGGGGCGGGGAGCTGTTTTTT. V and J are TRBV27 and TRBJ2-2, with 8 positions matching TRBD1. The CDR3 spans 15 residues. Germline lookup yields CDR1 MNHEY and CDR2 SMNVEV (reference sequence). The V gene end was trimmed by 6 bases and the J gene end by 7 bases; junction bases not matched to a gene: 10.

This clonotype has ten or more counts. The chain carries TRBV6-6 and TRBJ2-5; D unclear. V was trimmed by 0 bases and J by 2 bases, leaving 10 bases between them. This CDR3 contains 15 residues. Germline loops: CDR1 MNHNY, CDR2 SVGAGI (reference sequence). Here the CDR3 DNA reads TGTGCCAGCAGTTACTCTCGAGCGTCGCAAGAGACCCAGTACTTC. The encoded protein is CASSYSRASQETQYF.

This clonotype was counted at least ten times. This chain joins TRBV20-1 and TRBJ1-1, with a tentative D call TRBD1 (6 bases). Germline V gene lookup returns CDR1 DFQATT and CDR2 SNEGSKA (reference sequence). Trimming took off 0 bases at V and 1 base at J, with 12 bases between the two ends. The CDR3 extends over 15 amino acids. CDR3 in amino acids: CSARDFNRANTEAFF. Here the CDR3 DNA reads TGCAGTGCTAGAGATTTCAACAGGGCGAACACTGAAGCTTTCTTT.

The V and J genes are TRBV12-3 or TRBV12-4 and TRBJ2-1; possible D gene TRBD1, 5 bases. The length of the CDR3 is 14 residues. The V end was cut by 1 base, the J end by 6 bases, with 10 bases between. CDR3 loop: CASSLGRVINEQFF. The DNA for the CDR3 is TGTGCCAGCAGTTTAGGCAGGGTGATCAATGAGCAGTTCTTC.

This clonotype was detected many times. This chain uses TRBV7-9 with TRBJ1-1; D unclear. Germline V lookup: CDR1 SEHNR, CDR2 FQNEAQ (reference sequence). Trimming left V 5 bases short and J 6 bases short, with 19 bases between. The CDR3 totals 15 residues. The CDR3 region is CASSAPEDGRSEAFF. The DNA for the CDR3 is TGTGCCAGCAGCGCTCCGGAGGACGGGAGATCTGAAGCTTTCTTT.

This clonotype was detected ten times or more. V usage is TRBV2 and J usage is TRBJ2-5; perhaps TRBD2 as D (5 bases). The V end lost 11 bases, the J end lost 7 bases, and 20 bases lay between the germline ends. This CDR3 has 13 residues. Germline V gene lookup returns CDR1 SNHLY and CDR2 FYNNEI. CDR3: CASQRTPVGTQYF. DNA of the CDR3: TGTGCCTCTCAAAGGACTCCCGTCGGGACCCAGTACTTC.

This rearrangement joins TRBV28 to TRBJ2-7; 7 bases agree with TRBD2. The J segment lost 0 bases and the V segment lost 5 bases, leaving 7 bases of the junction unmatched. This CDR3 is 15 amino acids long. Germline values: CDR1 MDHEN, CDR2 SYDVKM. The CDR3, as DNA: TGTGCCAGCAGTGGAGCGGGACTCAGCTCCTACGAGCAGTACTTC. Amino acids: CASSGAGLSSYEQYF.

This clonotype was detected a few times. A read error may be the cause here, since a much bigger clone is one base away. V gene TRBV3-1 combines with J gene TRBJ2-5; 7 bases are shared with TRBD2. The CDR3 covers 16 residues. From germline, CDR1 is LGHDT and CDR2 YNNKEL (reference sequence). The CDR3, as DNA: TGTGCCAGCAGCCAAGGGGGACTAACCTTACAAGGGACCCAGTACTTC. Translation gives CASSQGGLTLQGTQYF.

This clonotype was seen at least ten times. CDR3 nucleotides: TGCAGTGCGACCCCAGGGGGAGGAGAGACCCAGTACTTC. Its translation: CSATPGGGETQYF. V usage is TRBV20-1 and J usage is TRBJ2-5; tentative D call: TRBD1 (7 bases). Trimming took off 6 bases at V and 4 bases at J, with 15 bases between the two ends. The CDR3 totals 13 residues. Germline CDR1 reads DFQATT; CDR2 reads SNEGSKA (reference sequence).

This clonotype was observed at least ten times. V and J are TRBV20-1 and TRBJ2-3, with no clear D. The CDR3 consists of 15 residues. Germline V gene sequence: CDR1 DFQATT, CDR2 SNEGSKA (reference sequence). V dropped 0 bases and J dropped 0 bases, with 10 bases sitting between them. CDR3 in amino acids: CSARDRVVSTDTQYF. DNA of the CDR3: TGCAGTGCTAGAGATCGGGTGGTGAGCACAGATACGCAGTATTTT.

This clonotype was seen ten or more times. In DNA form, the CDR3 reads TGTGCCAGCAGTTTACGGACTAGGTTCTACGAGCAGTACTTC. Protein: CASSLRTRFYEQYF. The V call is TRBV2, the J call TRBJ2-7, with 7 bases fitting TRBD2. The CDR3 totals 14 residues. From germline, CDR1 is SNHLY and CDR2 FYNNEI. The V and J ends lost 5 bases and 3 bases, in that order; junction bases with no gene match: 7.

The chain has TRBV11-2 and TRBJ2-5; D is undetermined. The CDR3 spans 17 residues. Trimming cost V 0 bases and J 0 bases, with 14 bases left between them. Per germline, CDR1 SGHAT and CDR2 FQNNGV. The CDR3 loop is CASSLEFAELNQETQYF. CDR3 sequence (DNA): TGTGCCAGCAGCTTAGAGTTCGCGGAACTTAACCAAGAGACCCAGTACTTC.

There are many counts of this clonotype. The chain recombines TRBV20-1 with TRBJ2-5; 11 nucleotides align to TRBD2. The CDR3 covers 16 residues. CDR1 and CDR2 from the germline V gene are DFQATT and SNEGSKA (reference sequence). The trim removed 6 bases at V and 4 bases at J, leaving 13 bases unmatched. The CDR3 bases are TGCAGTGCCTGCGGTCACGGACTAGCGGGTCTAGAGACCCAGTACTTC. Protein sequence: CSACGHGLAGLETQYF.

In its sample, this clonotype was seen many times. This rearrangement joins TRBV13 to TRBJ2-4, with D maybe TRBD2 (6 bases). The CDR3 has 19 residues. Germline CDR1 reads PRHDT; CDR2 reads FYEKMQ (reference sequence). V lost 5 bases to trimming and J lost 1 base, with 24 bases between them. This chain's CDR3 is CASSPPRIAAGWAKNIQYF. CDR3 nucleotide sequence: TGTGCCAGCAGCCCACCGAGGATAGCGGCTGGATGGGCCAAAAACATTCAGTACTTC.

This clonotype was observed a few times. The chain employs TRBV10-1 and TRBJ2-1; TRBD2 agrees at 10 bases. CDR1 and CDR2 (germline): WNHNN, SYGVQD (reference sequence). Trimming at V came to 5 bases and at J to 7 bases, leaving 8 bases not matched to a gene. This CDR3 spans 15 amino acids. The CDR3 sequence is CASSTGTSAKNEQFF. DNA for the CDR3: TGCGCCAGCAGTACCGGGACTAGCGCCAAGAATGAGCAGTTCTTC.

This clonotype has more than one count but fewer than ten. An end of the junction differs from the germline gene, which may be a read error. The CDR3 sequence is CASSKEAGGYYNEQFF. As DNA, the CDR3 is TGCGCCAGCAGCAAAGAAGCGGGAGGCTACTACAATGAGCAGTTCTTC. The chain joins TRBV4-1 to TRBJ2-1; TRBD2 matches at 9 bases. The CDR3 runs 16 residues. Germline V gives CDR1 MGHRA, CDR2 YSYEKL.

In its sample, this clonotype was seen many times. J is TRBJ2-7 and V is TRBV2; D gene unclear. This CDR3 comprises 12 residues. Per germline, CDR1 SNHLY and CDR2 FYNNEI. Trimming removed 4 bases from V and 7 bases from J, with 11 bases in between. CDR3 sequence reads: CASSGSGSEQYF. CDR3 DNA sequence: TGTGCCAGCAGTGGGTCCGGCTCAGAGCAGTACTTC.

This clonotype came up many times. The V call is TRBV6-2 or TRBV6-3, the J call TRBJ2-5, with 10 bases that match TRBD2. After removal of 7 bases from V and 5 bases from J, the junction contained 7 bases not matched to a gene. Looked up from germline, CDR1 is MNHEY and CDR2 is SVGEGT. This CDR3 has 14 residues. CDR3 sequence reads: CASTLGLARETQYF. Written as DNA, the CDR3 is TGTGCCAGCACTTTGGGACTAGCGAGGGAGACCCAGTACTTC.

The V gene is TRBV20-1, the J gene TRBJ2-1, with 9 bases fitting TRBD2. The CDR3 is 14 amino acids. V was pared by 6 bases and J by 3 bases, with 6 bases of the junction left unmatched. Per germline, CDR1 DFQATT and CDR2 SNEGSKA (reference sequence). For the CDR3, the DNA is TGCAGTGCGGCCAGACTAGCGGTCTACAATGAGCAGTTCTTC. It encodes CSAARLAVYNEQFF.

The sample holds many counts of this clonotype. The chain employs TRBV5-1 and TRBJ1-1, with unresolved D. Per the germline V gene, CDR1 is SGHRS and CDR2 is YFSETQ. The CDR3 loop spans 14 amino acids. Trimming shortened V by 4 bases and J by 1 base, and 11 bases separated the two germline ends. In DNA form, the CDR3 reads TGCGCCAGCAGCAGCCTTCAGTGGAACACTGAAGCTTTCTTT. This codes for CASSSLQWNTEAFF.

This sequence joins TRBV12-5 and TRBJ1-3; D is perhaps TRBD1 (5 bases). Looked up from germline, CDR1 is LGHNT and CDR2 is FRNRAP. V lost 3 bases and J lost 2, with 11 bases in between. This CDR3 is 15 amino acids long. For the CDR3, the DNA is TGTGCTAGTGGTTTTGGTCAGGGCCCTGGAAACACCATATATTTT. Translated: CASGFGQGPGNTIYF.

At least ten counts were recorded for this clonotype. The rearrangement links TRBV3-1 to TRBJ1-6; D possibly corresponds to TRBD1 (5 bases). The CDR3 is made up of 15 amino acids. Germline CDR1 LGHDT, CDR2 YNNKEL (reference sequence). V was cut by 1 base and J by 10 bases, with 14 bases left in between. The CDR3: CASSQATGRGSPLHF. Written as DNA, the CDR3 is TGTGCCAGCAGCCAAGCCACAGGCCGAGGCTCACCCCTCCACTTT.